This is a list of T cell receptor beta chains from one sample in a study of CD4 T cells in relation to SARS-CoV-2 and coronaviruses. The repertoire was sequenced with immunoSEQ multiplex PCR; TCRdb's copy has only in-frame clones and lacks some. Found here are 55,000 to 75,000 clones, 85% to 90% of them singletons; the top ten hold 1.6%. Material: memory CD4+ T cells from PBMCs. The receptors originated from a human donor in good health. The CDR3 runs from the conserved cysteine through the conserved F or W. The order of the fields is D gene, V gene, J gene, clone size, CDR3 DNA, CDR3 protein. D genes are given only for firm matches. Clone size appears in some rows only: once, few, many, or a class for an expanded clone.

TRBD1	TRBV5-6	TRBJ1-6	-	TGTGCCAGCAGCTTGGGGGGACAGGGTTGGTCACCCCTCCACTTT	CASSLGGQGWSPLHF
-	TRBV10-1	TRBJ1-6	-	TGCGCCGACTATAGGGATCTTTTTTCACCCCTCCACTTT	CADYRDLFSPLHF
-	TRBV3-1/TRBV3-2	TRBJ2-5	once	TGTGCCAGCAGCCAAGAAGTGACCCAGTACTTC	CASSQEVTQYF
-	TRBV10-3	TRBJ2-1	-	TGTGCCATCAGTGAGACCAGCAGACAGCAGTTCTTC	CAISETSRQQFF
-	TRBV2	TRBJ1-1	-	TGTGCCAGCAGTGAAAGTTGGCCGGAGAACACTGAAGCTTTCTTT	CASSESWPENTEAFF
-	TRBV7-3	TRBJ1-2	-	TGTGCCAGCAGCTTACTTGGTATGGAGCACTACACCTTC	CASSLLGMEHYTF
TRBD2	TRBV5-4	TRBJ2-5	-	TGTGCCAGCAGCTTTACTAGCGGGACTGCCCGGGAGGAGACCCAGTACTTC	CASSFTSGTAREETQYF
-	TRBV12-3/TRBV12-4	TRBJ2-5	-	TGTGCCAGCAGATCCGGGGAGACCCAGTACTTC	CASRSGETQYF
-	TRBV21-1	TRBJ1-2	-	TGTGCCAGCAGCCGTCGCCTTGAGACAGGGAACTATGGCTACACCTTC	CASSRRLETGNYGYTF
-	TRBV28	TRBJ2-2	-	TGTGCCAGCAGTTTGAGTGACGGGGAGCTGTTTTTT	CASSLSDGELFF
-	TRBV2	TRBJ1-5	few	TGTGCCAGCAGCGCTACAGGTGGGACTCAGCCCCAGCATTTT	CASSATGGTQPQHF
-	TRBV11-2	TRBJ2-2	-	TGTGCCAGCAGCTCTCCCCCTGGGCGGTCGAACACCGGGGAGCTGTTTTTT	CASSSPPGRSNTGELFF
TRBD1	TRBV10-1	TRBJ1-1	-	TGCGCCAGCAGTGAGTTGGGTAAGGACAGGTACACTGAAGCTTTCTTT	CASSELGKDRYTEAFF
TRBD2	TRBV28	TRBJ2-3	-	TGTGCCAGCAGTTTATTTGGGACTAGCGGTACGCAGTATTTT	CASSLFGTSGTQYF
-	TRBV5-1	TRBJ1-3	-	TGCGCCAGCAGCTTATTTCAGGGATCTGGAAACACCATATATTTT	CASSLFQGSGNTIYF
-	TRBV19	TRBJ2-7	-	TGTGCCAGTAGTATCAGCAGACCGATCTACGAGCAGTACTTC	CASSISRPIYEQYF
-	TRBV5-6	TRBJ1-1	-	TGTGCCAGCAGCAGACGCGGACTGAACACTGAAGCTTTCTTT	CASSRRGLNTEAFF
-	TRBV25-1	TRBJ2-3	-	TGTGCCAGCAGTGAGGGGGGGCGCGCCACAGATACGCAGTATTTT	CASSEGGRATDTQYF
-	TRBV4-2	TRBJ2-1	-	TGTGCCAGCAGCCAACACACTGATGAGCAGTTCTTC	CASSQHTDEQFF
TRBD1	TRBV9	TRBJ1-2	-	TGTGCCAGCAGCGTGGACAGGGGGTTTGGCTACACCTTC	CASSVDRGFGYTF
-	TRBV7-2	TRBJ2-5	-	TGTGCCAGCAGCCCCAGGGGGGCGGGGGGTTTGGGGACCCAGTACTTC	CASSPRGAGGLGTQYF
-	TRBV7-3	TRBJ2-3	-	TGTGCCAGCAGCTTAATAGGGAGCACAGATACGCAGTATTTT	CASSLIGSTDTQYF
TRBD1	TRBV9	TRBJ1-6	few	TGTGCCAGCAGCGGACAGGGCCAAGGAGGATCACCCCTCCACTTT	CASSGQGQGGSPLHF
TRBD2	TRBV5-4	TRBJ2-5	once	TGTGCCAGCAGCCCGGGCGGGACTAGCGGCCAAGAGACCCAGTACTTC	CASSPGGTSGQETQYF
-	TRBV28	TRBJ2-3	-	TGTGCCAGCAGTGTAAACAGGGGAGGAACCCCAGATACGCAGTATTTT	CASSVNRGGTPDTQYF
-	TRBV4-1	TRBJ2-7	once	TGCGCCAGCAGCCAGCGGGGGCGGTACGGGGCTTCCTACGAGCAGTACTTC	CASSQRGRYGASYEQYF
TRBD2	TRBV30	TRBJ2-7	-	TGTGCCTGGAGTCCCATGAGCGGGGGAATGAACGAGCAGTACTTC	CAWSPMSGGMNEQYF
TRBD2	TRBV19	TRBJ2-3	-	TGTGCCAGTAGTATCTGGCGGGAGGGCCGGGATACGCAGTATTTT	CASSIWREGRDTQYF
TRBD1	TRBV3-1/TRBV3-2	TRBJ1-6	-	TGTGCCAGCACCCACAGGGGATGGAGATCACCCCTCCACTTT	CASTHRGWRSPLHF
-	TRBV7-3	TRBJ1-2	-	TGTGCCAGCAGCTCGGAGGGGTTGGGATATGGCTACACCTTC	CASSSEGLGYGYTF
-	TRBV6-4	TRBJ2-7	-	TGTGCCAGCAGTGACTACTCAAGCTCCTACGAGCAGTACTTC	CASSDYSSSYEQYF
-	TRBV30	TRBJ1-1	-	TGTGCCTGGAGACCGAACACTGAAGCTTTCTTT	CAWRPNTEAFF
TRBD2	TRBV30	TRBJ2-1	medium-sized	TGTGCCTGGACCCTAGCGGATGGGTCCTACAATGAGCAGTTCTTC	CAWTLADGSYNEQFF
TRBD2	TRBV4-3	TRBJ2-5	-	TGCGCCAGCAGCCAAGACGGGAGGGGGGCAGGTGGTGAGACCCAGTACTTC	CASSQDGRGAGGETQYF
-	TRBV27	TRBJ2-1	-	TGTGCCACCCACGGCGCATCCTACAATGAGCAGTTCTTC	CATHGASYNEQFF
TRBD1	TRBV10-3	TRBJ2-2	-	TGTGCCATCAGTGCCCGGACAGGGTTCTCCGGGGAGCTGTTTTTT	CAISARTGFSGELFF
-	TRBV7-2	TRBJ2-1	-	TGTGCCAGCAGCCTCATTCACCTGGGGCAGGAGTTCTTC	CASSLIHLGQEFF
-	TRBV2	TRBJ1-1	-	TGTGCCACCTCAAGGCTGAACACTGAAGCTTTCTTT	CATSRLNTEAFF
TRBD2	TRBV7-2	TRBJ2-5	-	TGTGCCAGCAGCTTAGTAGCGGGGGGGCATCCACAAGAGACCCAGTACTTC	CASSLVAGGHPQETQYF
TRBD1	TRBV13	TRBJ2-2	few	TGTGCCAGCAGACGTACACAGGGGACCGTCTTCACCGGGGAGCTGTTTTTT	CASRRTQGTVFTGELFF
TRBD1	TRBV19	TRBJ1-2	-	TGTGCCAGTAGTGCTGGGGACAGGCCCTATGGCTACACCTTC	CASSAGDRPYGYTF
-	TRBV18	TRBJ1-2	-	TGTGCCAGCTCACCCGCGTCGGGGCGTGACTATGGCTACACCTTC	CASSPASGRDYGYTF
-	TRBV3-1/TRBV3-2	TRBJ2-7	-	TGTGCCAGCAGCCAAGAAGGCGGCAGGAGCGAGCAGTACTTC	CASSQEGGRSEQYF
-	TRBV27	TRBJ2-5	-	TGTGCCAGCAGTTTAAACCACCTGGAGACCCAGTACTTC	CASSLNHLETQYF
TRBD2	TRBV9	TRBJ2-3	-	TGTGCCAGCAGCGTAGCAGGGGGCGCCTCACTAGCGGGGAATACGCAGTATTTT	CASSVAGGASLAGNTQYF
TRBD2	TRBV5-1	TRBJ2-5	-	TGCGCCAGCAGCGAGGGTCCGAGCGGGGCTCAAGAGACCCAGTACTTC	CASSEGPSGAQETQYF
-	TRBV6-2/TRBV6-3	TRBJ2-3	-	TGTGCCAGCAGTTACGTCGGTGGCAGGGTGACAGATACGCAGTATTTT	CASSYVGGRVTDTQYF
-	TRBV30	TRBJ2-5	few	TGTGCCTGGAGGGTACAGGCGTCCCAGTACTTC	CAWRVQASQYF
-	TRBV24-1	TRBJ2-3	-	TGTGCCACCAGTGATCCCACCCAGGGGTCCACAGATACGCAGTATTTT	CATSDPTQGSTDTQYF
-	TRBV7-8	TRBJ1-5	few	TGTGCCGGAAGCACGGGGTCCCAGCCCCAGCATTTT	CAGSTGSQPQHF
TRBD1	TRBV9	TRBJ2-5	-	TGTGCCAGCAGCGTAGGGGGACAGAAACAAGAGACCCAGTACTTC	CASSVGGQKQETQYF
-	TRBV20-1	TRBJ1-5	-	TGCAGTGCTAGTGGGGGAGGTCCGAATCAGCCCCAGCATTTT	CSASGGGPNQPQHF
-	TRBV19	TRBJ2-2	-	TGTGCCAGTAGTACTAAGGGACTGGCGAACACCGGGGAGCTGTTTTTT	CASSTKGLANTGELFF
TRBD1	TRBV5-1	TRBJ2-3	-	TGCGCCAGCAGCAAGGACAGGGGTTCAAGAGATACGCAGTATTTT	CASSKDRGSRDTQYF
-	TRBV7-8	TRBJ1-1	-	TGTGCCAGCAGCCCTCGGGACACCGAAGCTTTCTTT	CASSPRDTEAFF